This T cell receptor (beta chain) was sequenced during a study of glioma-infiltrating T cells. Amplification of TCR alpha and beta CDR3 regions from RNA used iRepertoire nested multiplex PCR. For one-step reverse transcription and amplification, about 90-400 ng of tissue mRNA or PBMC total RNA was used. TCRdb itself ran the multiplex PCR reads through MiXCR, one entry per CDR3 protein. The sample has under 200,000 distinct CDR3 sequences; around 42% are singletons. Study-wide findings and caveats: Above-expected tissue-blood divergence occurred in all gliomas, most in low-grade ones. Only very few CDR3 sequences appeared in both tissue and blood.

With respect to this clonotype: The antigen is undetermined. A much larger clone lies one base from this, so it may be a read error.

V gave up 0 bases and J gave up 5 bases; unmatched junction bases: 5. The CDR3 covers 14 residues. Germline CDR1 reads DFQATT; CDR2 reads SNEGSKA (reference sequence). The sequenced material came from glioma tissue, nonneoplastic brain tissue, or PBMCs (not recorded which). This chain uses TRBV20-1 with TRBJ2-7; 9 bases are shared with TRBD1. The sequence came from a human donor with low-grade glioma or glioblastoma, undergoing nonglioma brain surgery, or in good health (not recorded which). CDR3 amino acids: CSARDGQGKNEQYF. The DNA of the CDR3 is TGCAGTGCTAGAGATGGACAGGGGAAGAACGAGCAGTACTTC.